The present entry profiles one T cell receptor (beta chain) with its context. This clone occurred a few times. What this receptor recognizes is not known. The input lacks base qualities; no much larger clone sits a single base away. Reading from cysteine to phenylalanine, the CDR3 counts 13 amino acids. The only DNA kept is the CDR3, 39 bases in frame from the first base. V and J lose 5 bases and 7 bases, and a span of 15 bases separates them. CDR1 and CDR2, looked up from the germline V gene, are WSHSY and SAAADI. This sample is part of a study of T cell responses to AZD1222 COVID-19 vaccine (dated by TCRdb to the early 2020s). Regarding the complete study: TCR sequencing was performed for some 250 trial participants, of whom roughly 200 were given two doses of AZD1222 and around 25 were given two doses of MenACWY control vaccine. Trial participants were enrolled by age into subgroups of 18-55, 56-69 and 70-plus years, and roughly 150, 30 and 60 TCR-sequenced participants, respectively, were included in these subgroups. Study-wide findings and limitations: Because no samples from the day 14 peak response were available, repertoires could be characterized only after the peak T cell response. The 56-69-year group was small, and its depth increase did not reach significance, likely because of low power. Reportedly, close to half of the unique spike-specific TCRs recognized epitopes lying outside the regions that are mutated in the B.1.351 and B.1.1.7 variants. After two AZD1222 doses, both the breadth and the depth of spike-specific TCRs were significantly higher than at day 0 and than in MenACWY recipients. The vaccine-associated CD4 TCRs covered the entire spike protein, and the dominant responses fell in regions 160-218 and 743-854. Conclusions about previously exposed vaccinees are limited, since just six AZD1222 recipients were seropositive for SARS-CoV-2 at baseline. Participants were mostly white British, with more females than males. The authors suggested clonal diversity may have been underestimated.

The CDR3 regions of human TCRbeta chains were analyzed by immunosequencing. The authors processed their data as follows. TCRs in the repertoires were matched against a reference library of SARS-CoV-2-specific TCRs that had been generated with the MIRA antigen-specificity platform. Breadth was defined as the fraction of unique TCRs that were SARS-CoV-2-associated. Depth was defined as the fraction of total T cells that were SARS-CoV-2-associated. Each spike-specific TCR was assigned to its reactive spike region and to a CD4 or CD8 class using the MIRA data. Log10-transformed breadth and depth values were compared by one-way ANOVA with Sidak's multiple comparisons tests. The immuneACCESS repertoire file appears here via TCRdb, limited to in-frame rearrangements. These files lack a portion of the clones; in checked studies, under half of the deficit traces to unresolved V genes, and the cause of the others is not known. Clone size and V and J calls were adopted from that table, with D and trimming inferred from the DNA. Here the sample has around 140,000 clones; about 86% occur a single time. The ten largest clones add up to 5% to 6% of the sample.

The sample's time point label, decoded: about 28 days (+/-7) after the second vaccine dose. AZD1222 recipients whose second dose came at about 4 weeks and those whose second dose came at about 12 weeks were combined into one group, since spike-specific TCR depth and breadth did not differ between the two schedules. The vaccinee samples were drawn from two UK trials, COV001 and COV002, one of which was a single-blind randomized controlled phase 2/3 trial testing AZD1222 (ChAdOx1 nCoV-19) in healthy adults. For TCRbeta chain sequencing, PBMC samples from trial participants were taken at day 0 and at day 28 after the second dose.

Recombination joined TRBV10-2 with TRBJ2-7; the D gene is possibly TRBD1, with 7 bases matching. The sequence was obtained from an adult who received the AZD1222 COVID-19 vaccine. Sequencing used peripheral blood, obtained 28 days after the second AZD1222 dose. The CDR3 corresponds to CASSPTGAGEQYF. The base sequence is TGCGCCAGCAGTCCCACAGGGGCGGGGGAGCAGTACTTC.